One and the same sample provided the 20 T cell receptor beta chains below, sequenced in a study of T cells in Graves' hyperthyroidism and ophthalmopathy. Amplification of TCR beta CDR3 regions was performed using RNA transcripts as template. Carried out on the TCR CDR3, a first-round RT-PCR used the HTBI primer set. TCRdb ran MiXCR on the multiplex PCR reads and lists one entry per CDR3 protein. The sample has about half a million distinct CDR3 sequences; more than 15% are singletons. The sequencing input was blood. The receptors were gathered from a young woman with Graves' ophthalmopathy.

The rearrangement uses TRBV25-1 and TRBJ2-1, with D perhaps being TRBD1 or TRBD2 (5 bases each). Trimming pared 4 bases from V and 7 bases from J, leaving 20 bases between. The CDR3 has 16 amino acids. Per germline, CDR1 MGHDK and CDR2 SYGVNS. Written as DNA, the CDR3 is TGTGCCAGCAGTGCCGGGGACGAGGGCCGTCGAAATGAGCAGTTCTTC. Its protein product is CASSAGDEGRRNEQFF.

This clonotype was seen many times. V gene TRBV28 combines with J gene TRBJ1-3, with unresolved D. The CDR3 has 15 amino acids. CDR1 and CDR2 (germline): MDHEN, SYDVKM. Between the trimmed V and J ends, which lost 4 bases and 0 bases, there was a span of 10 bases. CDR3 bases: TGTGCCAGCAGTTCCGGAGGACGCTCTGGAAACACCATATATTTT. It specifies CASSSGGRSGNTIYF.

V usage is TRBV24-1 and J usage is TRBJ2-6, with TRBD1 identical over 10 bases. The CDR3 is made up of 17 amino acids. V lost 6 bases and J lost 3; bases outside the gene matches: 7. Germline values: CDR1 KGHDR, CDR2 SFDVKD. The CDR3 DNA sequence: TGTGCCACCAGTTATACCGGGACAGGGGTTGGGGCCAACGTCCTGACTTTC. Encoded protein: CATSYTGTGVGANVLTF.

This chain connects TRBV7-8 to TRBJ2-7; D possibly corresponds to TRBD1 (6 bases). Germline V gene sequence: CDR1 SGHVS, CDR2 FQNEAQ. The CDR3 length is 15 residues. The V and J ends lost 1 base and 4 bases respectively, with 14 bases between them. The CDR3 sequence: CASSLDPSRGYEQYF. CDR3 nucleotides: TGTGCCAGCAGCTTAGATCCTAGTAGGGGGTACGAGCAGTACTTC.

Many counts were recorded for this clonotype. This sequence joins TRBV28 and TRBJ1-1, with 8 positions matching TRBD1. CDR1 MDHEN and CDR2 SYDVKM come from the germline V gene. The CDR3 extends over 16 amino acids. V gave up 5 bases and J gave up 1 base; unmatched junction bases: 9. The CDR3 DNA reads as TGTGCCAGCAGTAGAATATCCGGGACAGGGAACACTGAAGCTTTCTTT. It translates to CASSRISGTGNTEAFF.

The table lists this clonotype with a few counts. Here the CDR3 omits its conserved ending phenylalanine or tryptophan, so a read error is the likely source. The chain links TRBV30 to TRBJ1-1, with 7 positions matching TRBD1. The CDR3 length is 14 residues. Germline CDR1 GTSNPN, CDR2 SVGIG (reference sequence). V shed 3 bases and J 6 bases; nucleotides not matched to a gene: 10. The CDR3 reads CAWRAGQSNAEAFL. The CDR3 region has the DNA TGTGCCTGGAGGGCGGGACAGTCAAACGCTGAAGCTTTCCTT.

The V and J genes are TRBV24-1 and TRBJ2-7; 12 nucleotides align to TRBD2. In germline, CDR1 is KGHDR, CDR2 SFDVKD. CDR3 length: 16 amino acids. V shed 5 bases and J 6 bases; nucleotides not matched to a gene: 10. CDR3 in amino acids: CATSVDTSGRTCEQYF. As DNA, the CDR3 is TGTGCCACCAGTGTCGATACTAGCGGGAGGACGTGCGAGCAGTACTTC.

The rearrangement links TRBV11-1 to TRBJ2-7; TRBD2 might be the D (5 bases). The germline V and J ends were trimmed by 5 bases and 0 bases, with 14 bases remaining between them. Germline assignment: CDR1 SGHAT and CDR2 FQDESV (reference sequence). The CDR3 is made up of 15 amino acids. The CDR3 DNA is TGTGCCAGCAGCCAAGAGACTACTAGCTCCTACGAGCAGTACTTC. It yields the protein CASSQETTSSYEQYF.

About this clonotype itself: A much larger clone sits a single nucleotide away, making a read error possible. This chain joins TRBV7-2 and TRBJ1-2; 9 nucleotides agree with TRBD1. This CDR3 is built from 15 residues. The junction had 11 bases not matched to a gene; V was cut back by 5 bases and J by 7 bases. Germline-derived CDR1 and CDR2 are SGHTA and FQGNSA. In nucleotides, the CDR3 is TGTGCCAGCAGCCCATCGCCCGGACAGGGGACTGGCTACACCTTC. Translated, it gives CASSPSPGQGTGYTF.

Ten or more counts support this clonotype. CDR3 residues: CASSSSRAQGYGYTF. CDR3 DNA: TGTGCCAGCAGCTCAAGCAGGGCGCAGGGGTATGGCTACACCTTC. The chain links TRBV7-2 to TRBJ1-2; D is perhaps TRBD1 (6 bases). V lost 4 bases to trimming and J lost 5 bases, with 17 bases between them. This CDR3 is 15 amino acids long. Germline lookup yields CDR1 SGHTA and CDR2 FQGNSA.

In this sample, this clonotype turned up a few times. The chain is built from TRBV5-1 and TRBJ2-1, with 11 nucleotides matching TRBD1. Germline V lookup: CDR1 SGHRS, CDR2 YFSETQ. CDR3 length equals 16 residues. Losses at the gene ends were 1 base for V and 10 bases for J; bases not matched to a gene: 10. The CDR3 is CASSLYGTGGIEEQFF. CDR3 DNA: TGCGCCAGCAGCTTGTATGGGACAGGGGGAATCGAAGAGCAGTTCTTC.

The chain recombines TRBV24-1 with TRBJ2-7, with D possibly TRBD2 on 5 matching bases. The ends were cut back, 2 bases at V and 6 bases at J, with 13 bases in the middle. This CDR3 region has 14 residues. Germline V gives CDR1 KGHDR, CDR2 SFDVKD. CDR3 nucleotide sequence: TGTGCCACCAGTGATTACGGGAATAGCCGCGAGCAGTACTTC. Its translation is CATSDYGNSREQYF.

This chain uses TRBV20-1 with TRBJ1-4, with D perhaps matching TRBD1 (5 bases). This CDR3 spans 14 amino acids. Trimming left V 3 bases short and J 5 bases short, with 13 bases between. CDR1 is DFQATT and CDR2 is SNEGSKA in the germline V gene (reference sequence). CDR3 residues: CSARGDRLNEKLFF. The DNA of the CDR3 is TGCAGTGCTAGGGGGGACCGCTTAAATGAAAAACTGTTTTTT.

This clonotype showed up many times. CDR3 DNA sequence: TGTGCCAGCAGTTACTCTGGTGCAGAGAACACTGAAGCTTTCTTT. Protein: CASSYSGAENTEAFF. The rearrangement uses TRBV6-2 or TRBV6-3 and TRBJ1-1; no definite D call. V was trimmed by 0 bases and J by 1 base, leaving 9 bases between them. Germline assignment: CDR1 MNHEY and CDR2 SVGEGT. The CDR3 is 15 amino acids.

In its sample, this clonotype was seen a few times. The V call is TRBV7-3, the J call TRBJ2-2, with D possibly TRBD1 on 5 matching bases. Trimming shortened V by 4 bases and J by 4 bases, and 10 bases separated the two germline ends. Looked up from germline, CDR1 is SGHTA and CDR2 is FQGTGA. This CDR3 region has 14 residues. The CDR3 nucleotides read TGTGCCAGCAGCTCTAGACAGACCACCGGGGAGCTGTTTTTT. Amino acid sequence: CASSSRQTTGELFF.

This clonotype was counted many times. The genes are TRBV28 and TRBJ2-1, with no clear D. The CDR3 runs 13 residues. The V gene's germline CDR1 is MDHEN and CDR2 SYDVKM. Trimming took 6 bases from V and 3 from J, leaving 9 bases between them. This CDR3 is CASRQVNYNEQFF. The CDR3 DNA sequence: TGTGCCAGCAGGCAGGTCAACTACAATGAGCAGTTCTTC.

This clonotype came up many times. The J gene is TRBJ1-3, the V gene TRBV2, with TRBD1 matching 8 bases. With V trimmed by 3 bases and J by 1 base, 2 bases remained unmatched. Germline loops: CDR1 SNHLY, CDR2 FYNNEI. The CDR3 extends over 15 amino acids. CDR3: CASSDRGRSGNTIYF. The CDR3 DNA reads as TGTGCCAGCAGTGACAGGGGGCGGTCTGGAAACACCATATATTTT.

This clonotype occurred many times. CDR3: CASSLFLPQETQYF. In nucleotides, the CDR3 is TGTGCCAGCAGTTTATTCCTACCACAAGAGACCCAGTACTTC. The chain combines TRBV28 with TRBJ2-5; the D is unclear. V shed 1 base and J shed 2 bases, with 8 bases lying between them. Germline V lookup: CDR1 MDHEN, CDR2 SYDVKM. This CDR3 region has 14 residues.

This clonotype was found a few times. The chain employs TRBV9 and TRBJ2-7; D may be TRBD2 (7 bases). The CDR3 consists of 14 residues. Trimming shortened V by 7 bases and J by 4 bases, and 18 bases separated the two germline ends. CDR1 and CDR2 (germline): SGDLS, YYNGEE. CDR3 sequence (DNA): TGTGCCAGCGGGATCGGGGGGCCCCCGTACGAGCAGTACTTC. Translation: CASGIGGPPYEQYF.

In its sample, this clonotype was seen many times. The V gene is TRBV28, the J gene TRBJ2-1; no clear D gene. In germline, CDR1 is MDHEN, CDR2 SYDVKM. The CDR3 length is 14 residues. The germline V and J ends were trimmed by 5 bases and 5 bases, with 13 bases remaining between them. The chain's CDR3 is CASSPLRVNNEQFF. The CDR3 DNA is TGTGCCAGCAGTCCCCTCAGAGTCAACAATGAGCAGTTCTTC.